Each of the 27 T cell receptor beta chains below was sequenced from the same sample in a study of blood T cell repertoires in COVID-19. The assay was immunoSEQ multiplex PCR, and TCRdb's table has in-frame clones only and misses some. Counted here are roughly 35,000 clones, around 80% occurring once; the ten biggest clones make up approximately 15%. The material sequenced was peripheral blood. These receptors all stem from a man between 65 and 85 years old with acute or convalescent COVID-19.

This chain links TRBV6-5 with TRBJ2-1, with 8 bases identical to TRBD1. V shed 7 bases and J 5 bases; nucleotides not matched to a gene: 10. This CDR3 spans 15 amino acids. From germline, CDR1 is MNHEY and CDR2 SVGAGI. The CDR3 is CASNLLGQGDNEQFF. The CDR3 DNA follows: TGTGCCAGCAACCTACTTGGACAGGGCGACAATGAGCAGTTCTTC.

This clone showed up just once. The chain has TRBV27 and TRBJ2-5; 9 bases are shared with TRBD1. Germline CDR1 MNHEY, CDR2 SMNVEV (reference sequence). This CDR3 comprises 14 residues. J was trimmed by 5 bases and V by 5 bases; bases with no gene match: 6. The CDR3 here is CASSRQGDVETQYF. As DNA, the CDR3 is TGTGCCAGCAGTAGACAGGGGGATGTGGAGACCCAGTACTTC.

This rearrangement joins TRBV7-2 to TRBJ2-1, with a tentative D call TRBD1 (5 bases). This CDR3 has 15 residues. V was cut by 0 bases and J by 4 bases, with 10 bases left in between. Per the germline V gene, CDR1 is SGHTA and CDR2 is FQGNSA. CDR3 bases: TGTGCCAGCAGCTTAGCACGACAGACTTACAATGAGCAGTTCTTC. Its protein is CASSLARQTYNEQFF.

This clone was recorded once. The rearrangement uses TRBV3-1 (or the pseudogene TRBV3-2) and TRBJ2-7; 11 bases fit TRBD1. With V trimmed by 2 bases and J by 7 bases, 7 bases remained unmatched. Germline V lookup: CDR1 LGHDT, CDR2 YNNKEL (reference sequence). The CDR3 consists of 15 residues. This chain's CDR3 is CASSQSQGTGGEQYF. The CDR3 DNA reads TGTGCCAGCAGCCAAAGTCAGGGGACAGGGGGTGAGCAGTACTTC.

The rearrangement joins TRBV9 to TRBJ2-2; 8 bases map to TRBD2. CDR3 length equals 15 residues. Trimming at V came to 2 bases and at J to 3 bases, leaving 3 bases not matched to a gene. Looked up from germline, CDR1 is SGDLS and CDR2 is YYNGEE. The DNA for the CDR3 is TGTGCCAGCAGCGTGAGCGGGAGAGACACCGGGGAGCTGTTTTTT. It codes for CASSVSGRDTGELFF.

V gene TRBV2 combines with J gene TRBJ1-5; TRBD1 might be the D (6 bases). Looked up from germline, CDR1 is SNHLY and CDR2 is FYNNEI. V lost 6 bases, J lost 0 bases, and 12 bases lay in between. This CDR3 contains 15 residues. The CDR3 reads CASSGGGPSNQPQHF. CDR3 sequence (DNA): TGTGCCAGCAGCGGGGGGGGGCCTAGCAATCAGCCCCAGCATTTT.

The chain couples TRBV7-8 to TRBJ1-1; tentatively, D is TRBD1 (6 bases). Trimming removed 8 bases at V and 4 bases at J, with 14 bases between. The CDR3 contains 13 residues. CDR1 and CDR2 from the germline V gene are SGHVS and FQNEAQ. The CDR3, as DNA: TGTGCCAGCCGCCGGGGGGGGGCCACTGAAGCTTTCTTT. It specifies CASRRGGATEAFF.

The chain uses TRBV2 and TRBJ1-6; 7 bases fit TRBD1. The CDR3 spans 15 residues. V trimming: 8 bases; J trimming: 6 bases; junction bases outside the gene matches: 10. CDR1 is SNHLY and CDR2 is FYNNEI in the germline V gene. As DNA, the CDR3 is TGTGCCAGCCGGAGACAGGGAATGAGTAATTCACCCCTCCACTTT. Residues: CASRRQGMSNSPLHF.

V usage is TRBV12-1 and J usage is TRBJ2-2; the table's D call, TRBD1, was not checked against the DNA. TRBV12-1 is termed a pseudogene. The CDR3 sequence is 20 residues long. The CDR3 DNA follows: TGTGCCAGCAGAAATATTATCGGACAGGGGGCAGAAAAAAGCACCGGGGAGCTGTTTTTT. Protein: CASRNIIGQGAEKSTGELFF.

The chain links TRBV5-5 to TRBJ1-1, with D possibly being TRBD1 (5 bases). CDR3 size: 14 residues. V was pared by 3 bases and J by 0 bases, with 9 bases between. Germline V gene lookup returns CDR1 SGHKS and CDR2 YYEKEE (reference sequence). The CDR3 bases are TGTGCCAGCAGCTCGACAGCGATGAACACTGAAGCTTTCTTT. Protein sequence: CASSSTAMNTEAFF.

The chain combines TRBV6-6 with TRBJ2-7; D is unresolved. Between the trimmed V and J ends, which lost 5 bases and 3 bases, there was a span of 17 bases. The CDR3 extends over 15 amino acids. Per germline, CDR1 MNHNY and CDR2 SVGAGI (reference sequence). CDR3 bases: TGTGCCAGCAGTCCATTAGTGAGTGCAAGCTACGAGCAGTACTTC. This sequence encodes CASSPLVSASYEQYF.

The CDR3 spells CASSFLLAGGPSPYEQYF. CDR3 nucleotides: TGTGCCAGCAGTTTCCTCCTAGCGGGAGGGCCCAGTCCCTACGAGCAGTACTTC. The rearrangement uses TRBV28 and TRBJ2-7; 12 bases match TRBD2. This CDR3 spans 18 amino acids. Germline V gene sequence: CDR1 MDHEN, CDR2 SYDVKM. With 3 bases clipped from V and 2 bases from J, the junction kept 11 bases outside the gene matches.

The chain couples TRBV5-1 to TRBJ1-1; D call uncertain. Germline assignment: CDR1 SGHRS and CDR2 YFSETQ. Trimming left V 0 bases short and J 5 bases short, with 8 bases between. The length of the CDR3 is 13 residues. This CDR3 is CASSLVPGTEAFF. The CDR3 region has the DNA TGCGCCAGCAGCTTGGTTCCGGGTACTGAAGCTTTCTTT.

The chain is built from TRBV19 and TRBJ1-1; possible D gene TRBD1, 5 bases. Germline V gives CDR1 LNHDA, CDR2 SQIVND (reference sequence). V was clipped by 5 bases and J by 0 bases, with 7 bases between them. The CDR3 consists of 13 residues. CDR3 sequence: CASSQGMNTEAFF. Written as DNA, the CDR3 is TGTGCCAGTAGTCAGGGCATGAACACTGAAGCTTTCTTT.

The chain employs TRBV7-2 and TRBJ1-1; 9 bases are shared with TRBD1. Germline CDR1 and CDR2: SGHTA and FQGNSA. The CDR3 extends over 14 amino acids. The V segment lost 3 bases and the J segment 11 bases; nucleotides outside the gene matches: 10. This CDR3 reads CASSLPGQGLRAFF. The CDR3 DNA sequence: TGTGCCAGCAGCTTGCCGGGACAGGGACTTAGGGCTTTCTTT.

The rearrangement joins TRBV6-6 to TRBJ1-1; 8 bases align to TRBD1. The CDR3 sequence is 13 residues long. Trimming removed 4 bases from V and 6 bases from J; junction bases left unmatched: 4. Germline V gives CDR1 MNHNY, CDR2 SVGAGI (reference sequence). The DNA of the CDR3 is TGTGCCAGCAGTTCTAACAGGGGGGCTGAAGCTTTCTTT. Its protein product is CASSSNRGAEAFF.

The chain couples TRBV11-2 to TRBJ1-3; D gene ambiguous. Deletions cut 5 bases from V and 1 base from J, with 9 bases between. CDR3 length equals 14 residues. The germline V gene has CDR1 SGHAT and CDR2 FQNNGV. The CDR3 sequence is CASSPPGSGNTIYF. CDR3 in DNA: TGTGCCAGCAGCCCCCCGGGGTCTGGAAACACCATATATTTT.

This rearrangement joins TRBV14 to TRBJ2-1; no definite D call. Trimming removed 6 bases at V and 7 bases at J, with 7 bases between. CDR3 length: 11 amino acids. Germline CDR1 and CDR2: SGHDN and FVKESK. The CDR3 DNA sequence: TGTGCCAGCAGTCTACTGAATGAGCAGTTCTTC. Residues: CASSLLNEQFF.

The chain recombines TRBV10-3 with TRBJ2-2; possible D gene TRBD1, 6 bases. CDR1 is ENHRY, CDR2 SYGVKD, per germline. The CDR3 spans 14 residues. The V end lost 4 bases, the J end lost 4 bases, and 10 bases lay between the germline ends. The CDR3 loop is CAISGTERTGELFF. The CDR3 DNA is TGTGCCATCAGTGGGACAGAACGCACCGGGGAGCTGTTTTTT.

With respect to this clone: A much larger clone lies a single base off, so this may be a read error. This chain uses TRBV29-1 with TRBJ1-1; 9 positions agree with TRBD1. The CDR3 totals 14 residues. The germline CDR1 and CDR2 sequences are SQVTM and ANQGSEA. V lost 4 bases to trimming and J lost 5 bases; unmatched junction nucleotides: 8. The CDR3 protein is CSVVSRTGVTEAFF. CDR3 bases: TGCAGCGTTGTATCGAGGACAGGGGTTACTGAAGCTTTCTTT.

The V and J genes are TRBV4-3 and TRBJ2-5; tentative D call: TRBD2 (6 bases). Germline loops: CDR1 LGHNA, CDR2 YSLEER. V lost 1 base to trimming and J lost 3 bases, with 9 bases between them. The CDR3 runs to 14 residues. DNA for the CDR3: TGCGCCAGCAGCCAAGTCAGGGAGGAAGAGACCCAGTACTTC. The encoded protein is CASSQVREEETQYF.

This clone appeared a few times. This chain connects TRBV24-1 to TRBJ2-1; perhaps TRBD1 as D (6 bases). The CDR3 is made up of 14 amino acids. Trimming left V 3 bases short and J 9 bases short, with 14 bases between. The germline V gene encodes CDR1 KGHDR and CDR2 SFDVKD. In DNA, the CDR3 is TGTGCCACCAGTGATAGTGGACAGTTGGGTGAGCAGTTCTTC. Amino acids: CATSDSGQLGEQFF.

This chain connects TRBV28 to TRBJ2-5, with D possibly matching TRBD1 (6 bases). V gave up 5 bases and J gave up 4 bases, with 20 bases separating them. Germline lookup yields CDR1 MDHEN and CDR2 SYDVKM. The CDR3 runs 16 residues. The CDR3 DNA sequence: TGTGCCAGCAGTATTTCAGGGGCTCCGAAGGGAGAGACCCAGTACTTC. It codes for CASSISGAPKGETQYF.

In this sample, this clone turned up once. V is TRBV7-2 and J is TRBJ1-5; no definite D call. V was shortened by 4 bases and J by 4 bases, with 17 bases between the two germline ends. Germline assignment: CDR1 SGHTA and CDR2 FQGNSA. The CDR3 spans 16 residues. CDR3 residues: CASSSAAFSGNQPQHF. DNA for the CDR3: TGTGCCAGCAGCTCCGCCGCCTTTTCCGGGAATCAGCCCCAGCATTTT. Full variable domain (missing parts from reference TRBV7-2 and TRBJ1-5): GAGVSQSPSNKVTEKGKDVELRCDPISGHTALYWYRQSLGQGLEFLIYFQGNSAPDKSGLPSDRFSAERTGGSVSTLTIQRTQQEDSAVYLCASSSAAFSGNQPQHFGDGTRLSIL.

The chain joins TRBV11-2 to TRBJ2-7; D gene ambiguous. V shed 5 bases and J shed 2 bases, with 7 bases lying between them. Per the germline V gene, CDR1 is SGHAT and CDR2 is FQNNGV. The CDR3 runs 12 residues. The CDR3 here is CASSNSPYEQYF. CDR3 in DNA: TGTGCCAGCAGCAACTCCCCCTACGAGCAGTACTTC.

This clone was seen a handful of times. This chain links TRBV15 with TRBJ2-7, with 9 bases identical to TRBD1. J gave up 3 bases and V 3 bases, and 3 bases lay outside the gene matches. The CDR3 totals 14 residues. CDR1 is LNHNV, CDR2 YYDKDF, per germline (reference sequence). The CDR3 DNA reads TGTGCCACCAGCAGGGGACAGGGAAACTACGAGCAGTACTTC. Its translation: CATSRGQGNYEQYF.

V usage is TRBV6-2 or TRBV6-3 and J usage is TRBJ2-5, with D perhaps TRBD1 (7 bases). Germline CDR1 is MNHEY and CDR2 is SVGEGT. The CDR3 consists of 16 residues. Trimming cost V 2 bases and J 3 bases, with 16 bases left between them. CDR3 in amino acids: CASSYVAAGGKETQYF. The CDR3 region has the DNA TGTGCCAGCAGTTACGTAGCGGCAGGGGGGAAAGAGACCCAGTACTTC.